The 10 T cell receptor beta chains below come from one sample, sequenced in a study of technical replicates of blood from a handful of donors. Data came from immunoSEQ multiplex PCR; TCRdb stores just in-frame clones and leaves some out. The data hold some 74,000 clones, with approximately 89% observed a single time. The sample comprised T cells isolated from PBMCs. The receptor set was obtained from a human donor in good health.

This chain links TRBV6-1 with TRBJ2-3, with D tentatively TRBD1 (6 bases). V was trimmed by 4 bases and J by 4 bases, leaving 12 bases between them. Germline V gene sequence: CDR1 MNHNS, CDR2 SASEGT. The CDR3 is 14 amino acids. The chain's CDR3 is CASSGVRGPDTQYF. The CDR3 region has the DNA TGTGCCAGCAGTGGGGTCAGGGGCCCAGATACGCAGTATTTT.

This clone came up a few times. This chain links TRBV7-6 with TRBJ1-1; the match to TRBD1 covers 9 bases. Germline CDR1 reads SGHVS; CDR2 reads FNYEAQ. Germline trimming cut 3 bases from V and 11 bases from J; bases unmatched to any gene: 7. The CDR3 runs to 13 residues. The CDR3 region has the DNA TGTGCCAGCAGCTTGGGGACAGGGCTTATCGCTTTCTTT. Residues: CASSLGTGLIAFF.

V and J are TRBV2 and TRBJ1-4, with a tentative D call TRBD1 (5 bases). This CDR3 has 14 amino acids. V gave up 5 bases and J gave up 5 bases, with 12 bases separating them. Germline CDR1 reads SNHLY; CDR2 reads FYNNEI. The DNA of the CDR3 is TGTGCCAGCAGTAACAGGCGTCTAAATGAAAAACTGTTTTTT. Amino acids: CASSNRRLNEKLFF.

This clone was detected a few times. J is TRBJ2-1 and V is TRBV14; 10 bases agree with TRBD2. Per the germline V gene, CDR1 is SGHDN and CDR2 is FVKESK. J gave up 3 bases and V 2 bases, and 10 bases lay outside the gene matches. This CDR3 is built from 18 residues. CDR3 DNA: TGTGCCAGCAGCCAACCAGCGGGAGGGCCTGCTTACTACAATGAGCAGTTCTTC. Protein sequence: CASSQPAGGPAYYNEQFF. The full variable domain, its missing parts supplied by reference TRBV14 and TRBJ2-1, is EAGVTQFPSHSVIEKGQTVTLRCDPISGHDNLYWYRRVMGKEIKFLLHFVKESKQDESGMPNNRFLAERTGGTYSTLKVQPAELEDSGVYFCASSQPAGGPAYYNEQFFGPGTRLTVL.

The CDR3 nucleotides read TGTGCCAGCAGCGAACGACTAGCGGGAGCAGATACGCAGTATTTT. Translated, it gives CASSERLAGADTQYF. V is TRBV7-3 and J is TRBJ2-3; 12 bases are a match to TRBD2. CDR1 SGHTA and CDR2 FQGTGA come from the germline V gene. CDR3 length: 15 amino acids. With V trimmed by 5 bases and J by 4 bases, 4 bases remained unmatched.

The CDR3 region has the DNA TGTGCCAGCAGCTTGCCGGGACAGCTAAACACTGAAGCTTTCTTT. Translating it yields CASSLPGQLNTEAFF. This chain links TRBV5-4 with TRBJ1-1; 7 nucleotides agree with TRBD1. The V gene's germline CDR1 is SGHNT and CDR2 YYREEE (reference sequence). This CDR3 is 15 amino acids long. J lost 2 bases, V lost 1 base, and 5 bases had no gene match.

The V call is TRBV11-1, the J call TRBJ1-1; tentative D call: TRBD1 (6 bases). There are 14 residues in the CDR3. From germline, CDR1 is SGHAT and CDR2 FQDESV (reference sequence). Trimming shortened V by 6 bases and J by 1 base, and 12 bases separated the two germline ends. The CDR3 sequence: CASSSGTRNTEAFF. CDR3 nucleotides: TGTGCCAGCAGTTCCGGGACAAGGAACACTGAAGCTTTCTTT.

This clone occurred once. This sequence joins TRBV28 and TRBJ1-5, with D tentatively TRBD1 (5 bases). In germline, CDR1 is MDHEN, CDR2 SYDVKM. V was pared by 5 bases and J by 0 bases, with 11 bases between. This CDR3 comprises 15 residues. This CDR3 reads CASSTQGVSNQPQHF. The CDR3 coding sequence is TGTGCCAGCAGTACTCAGGGTGTTAGCAATCAGCCCCAGCATTTT.

This chain links TRBV6-6 with TRBJ1-1; 7 bases match TRBD1. After removal of 2 bases from V and 0 bases from J, the junction contained 3 bases not matched to a gene. CDR1 MNHNY and CDR2 SVGAGI come from the germline V gene (reference sequence). The CDR3 length is 15 residues. The CDR3 loop is CASSYGQVMNTEAFF. For the CDR3, the DNA is TGTGCCAGCAGTTACGGACAGGTCATGAACACTGAAGCTTTCTTT.

This sequence joins TRBV11-2 and TRBJ2-1, with 7 nucleotides matching TRBD2. Germline V gene data show CDR1 as SGHAT and CDR2 as FQNNGV. V gave up 1 base and J gave up 9 bases; unmatched junction bases: 6. This CDR3 region has 14 residues. The CDR3 sequence is CASSLVREVVEQFF. The CDR3 DNA reads as TGTGCCAGCAGCTTAGTTCGGGAGGTTGTTGAGCAGTTCTTC.